This TCR beta chain was recovered during a study of T cell repertoires in cytomegalovirus infection. Study information: In public TCR beta signatures, there were indications of both CMV infection and matching HLA type.

As to this clonotype: As yet, its antigen is unknown.

Points from the study as a whole: What dominated the ex vivo response were HLA-C-restricted CMV-specific TCR beta clonotypes. Identification of carriers of CMV plus the relevant HLA was achieved through cumulative public TCR beta family frequency.

Using its own MiXCR run on the reads, TCRdb lists one record per CDR3 protein. The data hold roughly 300,000 distinct CDR3 sequences, with about 25% observed a single time. Germline CDR1 and CDR2: KGHSH and LQKENI. The V segment lost 1 base and the J segment 2 bases; nucleotides outside the gene matches: 1. The CDR3 totals 15 residues. The TCR originated in a human donor in good health (CMV status not recorded). Some clones in this sample may be carry-over from other donors' samples. Sequencing used PBMCs. The gene calls are TRBV18 and TRBJ1-5; TRBD1 aligns across 8 bases. CDR3 sequence: CASSPQTGGNQPQHF. The CDR3 DNA reads TGTGCCAGCTCACCACAGACAGGGGGCAATCAGCCCCAGCATTTT.